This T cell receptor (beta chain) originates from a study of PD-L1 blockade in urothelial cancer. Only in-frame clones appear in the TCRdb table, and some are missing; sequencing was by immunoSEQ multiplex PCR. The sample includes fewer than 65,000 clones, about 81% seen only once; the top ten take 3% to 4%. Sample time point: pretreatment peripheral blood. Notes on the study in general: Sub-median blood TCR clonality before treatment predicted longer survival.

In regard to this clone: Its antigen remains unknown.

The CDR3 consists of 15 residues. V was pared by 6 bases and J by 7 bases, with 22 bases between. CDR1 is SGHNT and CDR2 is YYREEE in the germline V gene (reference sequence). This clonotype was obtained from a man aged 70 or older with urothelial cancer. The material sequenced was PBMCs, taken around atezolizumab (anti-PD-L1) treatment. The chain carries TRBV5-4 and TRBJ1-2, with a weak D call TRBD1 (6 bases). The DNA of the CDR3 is TGTGCCAGCACCTCGGCGGGGGGGGCCCGGCCTGGCTACACCTTC. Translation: CASTSAGGARPGYTF.